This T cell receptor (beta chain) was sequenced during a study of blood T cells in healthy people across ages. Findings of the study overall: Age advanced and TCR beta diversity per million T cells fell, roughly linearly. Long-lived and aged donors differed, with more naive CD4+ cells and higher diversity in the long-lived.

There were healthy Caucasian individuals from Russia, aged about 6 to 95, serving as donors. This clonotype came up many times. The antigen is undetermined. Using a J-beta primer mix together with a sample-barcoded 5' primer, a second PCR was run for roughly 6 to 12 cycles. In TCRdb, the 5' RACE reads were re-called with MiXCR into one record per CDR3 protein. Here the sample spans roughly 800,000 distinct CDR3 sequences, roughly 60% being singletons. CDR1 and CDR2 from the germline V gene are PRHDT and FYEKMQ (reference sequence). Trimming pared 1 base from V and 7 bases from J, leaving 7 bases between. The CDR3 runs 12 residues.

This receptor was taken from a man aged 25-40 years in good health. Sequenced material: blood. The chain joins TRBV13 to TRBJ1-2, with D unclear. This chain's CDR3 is CASSLEGLGYTF. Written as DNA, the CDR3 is TGTGCCAGCAGCTTAGAAGGGCTTGGCTACACCTTC.